This entry describes one TCR beta chain. The antigen is not known. As for time point: week 11, during vaccination. Each dose delivered 300 ug of mutant IDH1 20-mer peptide subcutaneously with imiquimod. This sample stems from a study of a mutant IDH1 vaccine in newly diagnosed glioma. The table came from immunoSEQ multiplex PCR; TCRdb's copy has only in-frame clones and leaves some out. This table holds 60,000 or so clones, about 88% found once. The CDR3 covers 14 residues. V was trimmed by 4 bases and J by 0 bases, leaving 7 bases between them. Germline CDR1 is ENHRY and CDR2 is SYGVKD. Points from the study as a whole: Patients mounted vaccine-induced immune responses in 93.3% of cases.

The input for sequencing was PBMCs, taken from a glioma patient whose treatment included an IDH1 peptide vaccine. The rearrangement uses TRBV10-3 and TRBJ2-1, with a tentative D call TRBD1 (5 bases). This TCR derives from a man aged 40-55 years with glioma. CDR3 bases: TGTGCCATCAGTGCCCAGGGCTCCTACAATGAGCAGTTCTTC. Its translation is CAISAQGSYNEQFF.